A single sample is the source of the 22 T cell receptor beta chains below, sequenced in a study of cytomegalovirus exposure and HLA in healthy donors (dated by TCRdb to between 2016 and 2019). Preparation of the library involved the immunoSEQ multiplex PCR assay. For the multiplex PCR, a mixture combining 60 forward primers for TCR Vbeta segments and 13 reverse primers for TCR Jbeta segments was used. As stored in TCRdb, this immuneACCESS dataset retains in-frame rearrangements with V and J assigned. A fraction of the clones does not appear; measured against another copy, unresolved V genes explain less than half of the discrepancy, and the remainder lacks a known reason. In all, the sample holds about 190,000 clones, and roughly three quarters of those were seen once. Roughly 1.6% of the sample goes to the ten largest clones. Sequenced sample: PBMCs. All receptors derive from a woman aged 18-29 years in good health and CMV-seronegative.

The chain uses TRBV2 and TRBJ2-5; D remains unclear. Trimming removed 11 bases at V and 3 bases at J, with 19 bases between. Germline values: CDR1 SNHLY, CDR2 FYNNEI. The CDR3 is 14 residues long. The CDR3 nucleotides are TGTGCCTCCCGCCCGGCCAGACTGGAAGAGACCCAGTACTTC. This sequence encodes CASRPARLEETQYF. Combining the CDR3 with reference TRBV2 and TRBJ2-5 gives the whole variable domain EPEVTQTPSHQVTQMGQEVILRCVPISNHLYFYWYRQILGQKVEFLVSFYNNEISEKSEIFDDQFSVERPDGSNFTLKIRSTKLEDSAMYFCASRPARLEETQYFGPGTRLLVL.

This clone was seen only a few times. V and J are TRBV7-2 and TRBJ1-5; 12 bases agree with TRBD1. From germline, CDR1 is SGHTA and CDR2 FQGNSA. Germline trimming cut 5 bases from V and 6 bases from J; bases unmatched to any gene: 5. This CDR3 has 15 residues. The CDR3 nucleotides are TGTGCCAGCAGCCCTGGGACAGGGGGCTTTCAGCCCCAGCATTTT. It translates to CASSPGTGGFQPQHF.

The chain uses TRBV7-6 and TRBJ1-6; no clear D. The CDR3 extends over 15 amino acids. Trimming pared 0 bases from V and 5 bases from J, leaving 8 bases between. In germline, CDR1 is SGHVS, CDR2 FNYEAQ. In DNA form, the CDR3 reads TGTGCCAGCAGCTTAGCAGGGAGGGATAATTCACCCCTCCACTTT. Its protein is CASSLAGRDNSPLHF.

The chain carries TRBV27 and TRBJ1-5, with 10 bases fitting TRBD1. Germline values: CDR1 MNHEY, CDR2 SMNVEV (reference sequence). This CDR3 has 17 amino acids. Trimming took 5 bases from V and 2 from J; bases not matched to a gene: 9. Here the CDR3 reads CASSPGTGVRRNQPQHF. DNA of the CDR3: TGTGCCAGCAGTCCCGGGACAGGGGTTCGGCGCAATCAGCCCCAGCATTTT.

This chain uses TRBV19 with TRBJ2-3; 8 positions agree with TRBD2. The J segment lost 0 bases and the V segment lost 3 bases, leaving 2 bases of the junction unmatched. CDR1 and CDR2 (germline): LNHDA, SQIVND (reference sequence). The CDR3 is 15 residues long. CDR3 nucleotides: TGTGCCAGTAGTATGTTAGCGGGAAGCACAGATACGCAGTATTTT. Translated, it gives CASSMLAGSTDTQYF.

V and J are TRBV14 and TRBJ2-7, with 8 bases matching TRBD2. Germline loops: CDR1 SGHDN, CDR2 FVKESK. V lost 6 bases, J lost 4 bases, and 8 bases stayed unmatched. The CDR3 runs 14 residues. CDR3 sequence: CASRRSGGSYEQYF. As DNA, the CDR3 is TGTGCCAGCAGACGAAGCGGGGGCTCTTACGAGCAGTACTTC. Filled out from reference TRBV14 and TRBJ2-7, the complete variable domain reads EAGVTQFPSHSVIEKGQTVTLRCDPISGHDNLYWYRRVMGKEIKFLLHFVKESKQDESGMPNNRFLAERTGGTYSTLKVQPAELEDSGVYFCASRRSGGSYEQYFGPGTRLTVT.

This CDR3 is CASSLRGKSTEAFF. CDR3 DNA sequence: TGTGCCAGCAGTTTAAGAGGGAAGTCGACTGAAGCTTTCTTT. The V gene is TRBV27, the J gene TRBJ1-1; D is ambiguous. Germline V gives CDR1 MNHEY, CDR2 SMNVEV (reference sequence). The CDR3 consists of 14 residues. The germline V and J ends were trimmed by 2 bases and 5 bases, with 12 bases remaining between them.

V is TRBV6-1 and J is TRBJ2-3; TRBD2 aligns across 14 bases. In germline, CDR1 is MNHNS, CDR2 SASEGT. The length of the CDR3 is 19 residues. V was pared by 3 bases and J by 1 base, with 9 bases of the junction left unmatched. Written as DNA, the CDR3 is TGTGCCAGCAGTGACCCGGGACTAGCGGGAGCGGGAGGCACAGATACGCAGTATTTT. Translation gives CASSDPGLAGAGGTDTQYF.

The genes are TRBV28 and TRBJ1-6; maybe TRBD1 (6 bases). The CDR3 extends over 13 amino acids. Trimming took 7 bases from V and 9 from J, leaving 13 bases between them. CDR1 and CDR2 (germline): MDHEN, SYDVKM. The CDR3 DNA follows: TGTGCCAGCATGGGCAGGGGACGTTCACCCCTCCACTTT. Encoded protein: CASMGRGRSPLHF.

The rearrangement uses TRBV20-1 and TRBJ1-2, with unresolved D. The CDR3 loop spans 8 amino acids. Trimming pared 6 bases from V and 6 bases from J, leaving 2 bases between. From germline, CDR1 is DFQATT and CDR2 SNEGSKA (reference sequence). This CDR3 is CSANGYTF. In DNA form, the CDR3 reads TGCAGTGCCAATGGCTACACCTTC.

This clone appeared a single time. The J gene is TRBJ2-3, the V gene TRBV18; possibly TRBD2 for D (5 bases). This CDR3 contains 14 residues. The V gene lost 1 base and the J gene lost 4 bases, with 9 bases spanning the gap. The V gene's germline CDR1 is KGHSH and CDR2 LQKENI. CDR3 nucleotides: TGTGCCAGCTCACCACGAGCGGTCCCAGATACGCAGTATTTT. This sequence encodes CASSPRAVPDTQYF.

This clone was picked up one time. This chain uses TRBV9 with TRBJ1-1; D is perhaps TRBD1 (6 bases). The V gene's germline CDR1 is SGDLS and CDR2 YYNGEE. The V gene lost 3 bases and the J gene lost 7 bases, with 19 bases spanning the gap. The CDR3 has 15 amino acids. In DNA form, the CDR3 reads TGTGCCAGCAGCGAGTCTTTGGGGGCGCGGGTTGAAGCTTTCTTT. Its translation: CASSESLGARVEAFF.

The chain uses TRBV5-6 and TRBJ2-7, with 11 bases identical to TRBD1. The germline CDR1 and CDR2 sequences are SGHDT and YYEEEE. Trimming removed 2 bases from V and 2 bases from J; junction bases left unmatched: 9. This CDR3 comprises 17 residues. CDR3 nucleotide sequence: TGTGCCAGCAGCTTAGGGACAGGGGGAGGATTAGCCTACGAGCAGTACTTC. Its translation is CASSLGTGGGLAYEQYF.

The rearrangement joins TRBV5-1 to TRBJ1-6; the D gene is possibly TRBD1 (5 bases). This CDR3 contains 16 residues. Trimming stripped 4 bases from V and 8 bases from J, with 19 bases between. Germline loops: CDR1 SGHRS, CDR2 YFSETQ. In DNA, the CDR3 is TGCGCCAGCAGCCCGTGGGGACCGGGCGGGGATTCACCCCTCCACTTT. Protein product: CASSPWGPGGDSPLHF.

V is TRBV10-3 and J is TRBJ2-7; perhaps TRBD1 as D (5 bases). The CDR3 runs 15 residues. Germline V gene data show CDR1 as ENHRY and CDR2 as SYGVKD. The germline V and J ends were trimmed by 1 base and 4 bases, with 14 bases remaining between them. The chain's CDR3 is CAISELGDSGYEQYF. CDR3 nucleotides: TGTGCCATCAGTGAGTTGGGTGATTCAGGGTACGAGCAGTACTTC.

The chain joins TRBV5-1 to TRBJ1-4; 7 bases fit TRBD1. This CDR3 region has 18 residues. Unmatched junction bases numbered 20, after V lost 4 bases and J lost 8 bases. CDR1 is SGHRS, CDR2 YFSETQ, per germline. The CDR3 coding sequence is TGCGCCAGCAGCGGGGACCGGGACAGATATACAAGTGGGGAAAAACTGTTTTTT. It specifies CASSGDRDRYTSGEKLFF.

Written as DNA, the CDR3 is TGTGCCTCCAAACCCTTGGGACAGGGAGTTAGCGGCTACACCTTC. As protein: CASKPLGQGVSGYTF. The genes are TRBV19 and TRBJ1-2; 9 nucleotides match TRBD1. Trimming removed 11 bases from V and 8 bases from J; junction bases left unmatched: 18. The CDR3 has 15 residues. Germline values: CDR1 LNHDA, CDR2 SQIVND (reference sequence).

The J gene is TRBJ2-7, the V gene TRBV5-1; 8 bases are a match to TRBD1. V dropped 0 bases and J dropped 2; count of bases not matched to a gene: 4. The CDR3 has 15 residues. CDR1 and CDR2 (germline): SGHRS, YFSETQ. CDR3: CASSLGQGAAYEQYF. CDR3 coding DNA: TGCGCCAGCAGCTTGGGGCAGGGGGCGGCCTACGAGCAGTACTTC.

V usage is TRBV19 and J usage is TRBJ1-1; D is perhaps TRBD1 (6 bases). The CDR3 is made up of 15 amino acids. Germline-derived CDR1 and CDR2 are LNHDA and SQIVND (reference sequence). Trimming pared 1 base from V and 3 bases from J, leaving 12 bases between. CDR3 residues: CASSIGGGADTEAFF. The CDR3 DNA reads TGTGCCAGTAGTATAGGGGGGGGCGCCGACACTGAAGCTTTCTTT.

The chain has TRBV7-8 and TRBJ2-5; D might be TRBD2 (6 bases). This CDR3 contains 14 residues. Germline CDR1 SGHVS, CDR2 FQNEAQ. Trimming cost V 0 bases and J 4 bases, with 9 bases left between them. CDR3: CASSLAGGRETQYF. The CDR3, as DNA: TGTGCCAGCAGCTTAGCGGGGGGACGAGAGACCCAGTACTTC. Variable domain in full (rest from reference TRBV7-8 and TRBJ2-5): GAGVSQSPRYKVAKRGQDVALRCDPISGHVSLFWYQQALGQGPEFLTYFQNEAQLDKSGLPSDRFFAERPEGSVSTLKIQRTQQEDSAVYLCASSLAGGRETQYFGPGTRLLVL.

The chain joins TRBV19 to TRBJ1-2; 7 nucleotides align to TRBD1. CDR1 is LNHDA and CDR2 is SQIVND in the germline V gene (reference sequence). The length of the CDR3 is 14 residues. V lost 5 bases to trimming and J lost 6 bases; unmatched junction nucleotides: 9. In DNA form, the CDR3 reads TGTGCCAGTAGTCCCCGACAGGGCGGGAATGGCTACACCTTC. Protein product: CASSPRQGGNGYTF.

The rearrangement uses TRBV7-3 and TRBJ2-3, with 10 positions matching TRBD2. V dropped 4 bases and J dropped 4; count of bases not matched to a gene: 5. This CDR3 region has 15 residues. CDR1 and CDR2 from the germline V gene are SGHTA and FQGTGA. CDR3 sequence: CASSSKSGGADTQYF. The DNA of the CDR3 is TGTGCCAGCAGCTCCAAGAGCGGGGGGGCAGATACGCAGTATTTT.